Following are 30 T cell receptor beta chains from one sample sequenced in a study of CD8 T cells in Susac syndrome. RNA totalling roughly 0.45 to 1 ug underwent reverse transcription with random hexamers. From the immunoSEQ multiplex PCR reads, TCRdb called clonotypes with MiXCR, one entry per CDR3 protein. The data contain more than 150,000 distinct CDR3 sequences, 92% of them seen just once; the ten biggest clones take up approximately 0.075%. Specimen: CD4+ T cells from PBMCs. These receptor sequences come from a human donor in good health.

The V call is TRBV30, the J call TRBJ2-4; either TRBD1 or TRBD2 may supply D (5 bases each). This CDR3 is 13 amino acids long. Germline V gives CDR1 GTSNPN, CDR2 SVGIG (reference sequence). The V end was cut by 0 bases, the J end by 6 bases, with 9 bases between. CDR3 residues: CAWSVLDRNIQYF. CDR3 DNA: TGTGCCTGGAGTGTACTAGACAGAAACATTCAGTACTTC.

The rearrangement uses TRBV5-8 and TRBJ2-5; the D is unclear. The V gene's germline CDR1 is SGHTS and CDR2 YDEGEE. The CDR3 is 15 residues long. V shed 0 bases and J shed 5 bases, with 14 bases lying between them. CDR3 residues: CASSLADTLLETQYF. The CDR3 DNA reads as TGTGCCAGCAGCTTGGCCGATACGCTCTTGGAGACCCAGTACTTC.

This rearrangement joins TRBV7-2 to TRBJ2-1; D call uncertain. V was cut by 0 bases and J by 6 bases, with 6 bases left in between. The CDR3 is made up of 13 amino acids. The germline V gene encodes CDR1 SGHTA and CDR2 FQGNSA. Here the CDR3 DNA reads TGTGCCAGCAGCTTAGCTCCCCCCAATGAGCAGTTCTTC. As protein: CASSLAPPNEQFF.

The rearrangement joins TRBV7-2 to TRBJ2-7, with 8 bases lining up with TRBD2. Germline values: CDR1 SGHTA, CDR2 FQGNSA. This CDR3 has 14 residues. Trimming removed 2 bases from V and 2 bases from J; junction bases left unmatched: 2. The CDR3 protein is CASSLMGLAYEQYF. The CDR3 DNA reads as TGTGCCAGCAGCTTAATGGGACTAGCCTACGAGCAGTACTTC.

The chain recombines TRBV6-2 or TRBV6-3 with TRBJ1-1; 7 positions match TRBD1. V lost 7 bases, J lost 3 bases, and 8 bases stayed unmatched. The CDR3 has 14 amino acids. Germline assignment: CDR1 MNHEY and CDR2 SVGEGT. This chain's CDR3 is CASTLDRVDTEAFF. CDR3 sequence (DNA): TGTGCCAGCACCCTCGACAGGGTCGACACTGAAGCTTTCTTT.

The chain combines TRBV5-4 with TRBJ2-3; no clear D. The V and J ends lost 4 bases and 2 bases respectively, with 11 bases between them. This CDR3 region has 14 residues. In germline, CDR1 is SGHNT, CDR2 YYREEE (reference sequence). The CDR3 bases are TGTGCCAGCAGCGCAGGACGGGCCACAGATACGCAGTATTTT. It encodes CASSAGRATDTQYF.

The chain uses TRBV28 and TRBJ2-5; 11 bases fit TRBD2. With V trimmed by 6 bases and J by 4 bases, 4 bases remained unmatched. Looked up from germline, CDR1 is MDHEN and CDR2 is SYDVKM. The CDR3 runs 14 residues. The CDR3 sequence is CASRIAGGLETQYF. The CDR3 coding sequence is TGTGCCAGCAGGATAGCGGGAGGGCTAGAGACCCAGTACTTC.

In its sample, this clonotype was seen once. The chain combines TRBV15 with TRBJ2-7, with 10 nucleotides matching TRBD1. In germline, CDR1 is LNHNV, CDR2 YYDKDF (reference sequence). V trimming: 2 bases; J trimming: 4 bases; junction bases outside the gene matches: 5. The CDR3 is 15 residues long. CDR3 loop: CATSRRGQGSYEQYF. In DNA, the CDR3 is TGTGCCACCAGCAGACGGGGACAGGGGTCGTACGAGCAGTACTTC.

This rearrangement joins TRBV21-1 to TRBJ2-5; TRBD1, as called in the table, went unchecked against the DNA. TRBV21-1 has pseudogene status. There are 17 residues in the CDR3. The CDR3 nucleotides read TGTGCCAGCAGCAAACTACGCTCGGACAGGGGTACGGAGACCCAGTACTTC. Its translation is CASSKLRSDRGTETQYF.

The chain uses TRBV19 and TRBJ1-1, with D unresolved. Germline CDR1 LNHDA, CDR2 SQIVND (reference sequence). CDR3 size: 13 residues. Trimming shortened V by 4 bases and J by 6 bases, and 12 bases separated the two germline ends. The chain's CDR3 is CASSTRYEAEAFF. Written as DNA, the CDR3 is TGTGCCAGTAGTACGAGGTATGAAGCTGAAGCTTTCTTT.

This clonotype has just one count. The chain employs TRBV19 and TRBJ1-5, with 7 bases identical to TRBD1. The J segment lost 0 bases and the V segment lost 3 bases, leaving 11 bases of the junction unmatched. Germline assignment: CDR1 LNHDA and CDR2 SQIVND (reference sequence). This CDR3 comprises 18 residues. The CDR3, as DNA: TGTGCCAGTAGTATGTCGGGACAGAAGATACATAGCAATCAGCCCCAGCATTTT. It specifies CASSMSGQKIHSNQPQHF.

The J gene is TRBJ2-3, the V gene TRBV20-1; TRBD2 matches 15 bases. The CDR3 totals 16 residues. V lost 6 bases and J lost 4; bases outside the gene matches: 8. Germline V gene sequence: CDR1 DFQATT, CDR2 SNEGSKA (reference sequence). Here the CDR3 DNA reads TGCAGTGCCGAGGGACTAGCGGGGGGTCGGGCAGATACGCAGTATTTT. Its protein product is CSAEGLAGGRADTQYF.

The chain recombines TRBV12-3 or TRBV12-4 with TRBJ1-5; D gene ambiguous. Trimming stripped 2 bases from V and 3 bases from J, with 8 bases between. This CDR3 is 14 amino acids long. The CDR3 loop reads CASSLPWINQPQHF. The CDR3 nucleotides are TGTGCCAGCAGTTTACCCTGGATCAATCAGCCCCAGCATTTT.

The chain uses TRBV5-1 and TRBJ2-1; 8 bases are shared with TRBD2. The V gene end was trimmed by 3 bases and the J gene end by 0 bases; junction bases not matched to a gene: 20. From germline, CDR1 is SGHRS and CDR2 YFSETQ. The CDR3 spans 21 residues. CDR3 region: CASSSRGGTRSSYSSYNEQFF. The CDR3, as DNA: TGCGCCAGCAGCTCCCGGGGGGGGACAAGGTCATCCTATAGCTCCTACAATGAGCAGTTCTTC.

This clonotype has only one observation. This rearrangement joins TRBV4-3 to TRBJ2-6; TRBD1 matches at 8 bases. The CDR3 has 15 amino acids. Germline values: CDR1 LGHNA, CDR2 YSLEER. J lost 2 bases, V lost 5 bases, and 2 bases had no gene match. As DNA, the CDR3 is TGCGCCAGCAGCTGGACAGGGACTGGGGCCAACGTCCTGACTTTC. Its protein is CASSWTGTGANVLTF.

The rearrangement uses TRBV2 and TRBJ2-3; perhaps TRBD1 as D (6 bases). Between the trimmed V and J ends, which lost 3 bases and 0 bases, there was a span of 10 bases. Per germline, CDR1 SNHLY and CDR2 FYNNEI. This CDR3 is built from 15 residues. The DNA for the CDR3 is TGTGCCAGCAGTGATGTGGACAGTAGCACAGATACGCAGTATTTT. It specifies CASSDVDSSTDTQYF.

The rearrangement joins TRBV19 to TRBJ2-5; 11 bases agree with TRBD2. Germline V CDR1 and CDR2: LNHDA, SQIVND (reference sequence). The CDR3 covers 17 residues. J was trimmed by 3 bases and V by 10 bases; bases with no gene match: 16. The CDR3 nucleotides are TGTGCCACCACTTCACGGCTAGCGGGAGGTCGTAAAGAGACCCAGTACTTC. Its translation is CATTSRLAGGRKETQYF.

This clonotype appeared once. The V and J genes are TRBV20-1 and TRBJ2-7, with 9 bases matching TRBD2. Germline trimming cut 3 bases from V and 5 bases from J; bases unmatched to any gene: 11. This CDR3 comprises 15 residues. In germline, CDR1 is DFQATT, CDR2 SNEGSKA (reference sequence). CDR3 protein: CSASSEAGGYDEQYF. CDR3 sequence (DNA): TGCAGTGCTAGCTCCGAGGCGGGAGGGTACGACGAGCAGTACTTC.

The CDR3 region is CSARRGGGRGETQYF. The CDR3, as DNA: TGCAGTGCTAGGAGGGGCGGCGGGAGGGGTGAGACCCAGTACTTC. The chain has TRBV20-1 and TRBJ2-5, with 9 bases aligning to TRBD2. This CDR3 contains 15 residues. The germline CDR1 and CDR2 sequences are DFQATT and SNEGSKA (reference sequence). V gave up 3 bases and J gave up 5 bases; unmatched junction bases: 10.

This chain joins TRBV2 and TRBJ1-5, with 7 bases lining up with TRBD1. V was clipped by 3 bases and J by 9 bases; unmatched bases: 14. The CDR3 is made up of 16 amino acids. CDR1 is SNHLY, CDR2 FYNNEI, per germline. The CDR3 sequence: CASSDRRGGATRPQHF. For the CDR3, the DNA is TGTGCCAGCAGTGACCGCAGGGGGGGTGCAACTCGGCCCCAGCATTTT.

The gene calls are TRBV28 and TRBJ2-6; TRBD1 agrees at 9 bases. J was trimmed by 2 bases and V by 5 bases; bases with no gene match: 7. The CDR3 is made up of 17 amino acids. Germline values: CDR1 MDHEN, CDR2 SYDVKM. The CDR3 bases are TGTGCCAGCAGTCCCTTGACAGGGGGACCTGGGGCCAACGTCCTGACTTTC. Translating gives CASSPLTGGPGANVLTF.

This chain uses TRBV5-1 with TRBJ2-7; weak D call: TRBD2 (6 bases). The CDR3 sequence is 15 residues long. From germline, CDR1 is SGHRS and CDR2 YFSETQ. Trimming took off 0 bases at V and 2 bases at J, with 12 bases between the two ends. DNA of the CDR3: TGCGCCAGCAGCTTGGCGGGACTCTCCACCTACGAGCAGTACTTC. Translated, it gives CASSLAGLSTYEQYF.

The V call is TRBV11-2, the J call TRBJ1-4, with D possibly being TRBD1 (5 bases). The CDR3 is 17 amino acids. The ends were cut back, 0 bases at V and 0 bases at J, with 11 bases in the middle. Germline-derived CDR1 and CDR2 are SGHAT and FQNNGV. CDR3 sequence reads: CASSLDQGFATNEKLFF. The CDR3 coding sequence is TGTGCCAGCAGCTTAGACCAGGGATTCGCAACTAATGAAAAACTGTTTTTT. Complete variable domain (other parts from reference TRBV11-2 and TRBJ1-4): EAGVAQSPRYKIIEKRQSVAFWCNPISGHATLYWYQQILGQGPKLLIQFQNNGVVDDSQLPKDRFSAERLKGVDSTLKIQPAKLEDSAVYLCASSLDQGFATNEKLFFGSGTQLSVL.

The chain joins TRBV7-9 to TRBJ2-3; D might be TRBD1 or TRBD2, each matching 5 bases. Germline-derived CDR1 and CDR2 are SEHNR and FQNEAQ (reference sequence). Trimming cost V 3 bases and J 0 bases, with 10 bases left between them. The CDR3 runs to 15 residues. DNA for the CDR3: TGTGCCAGCAGCTTCGGGGCGGAGAGCACAGATACGCAGTATTTT. Protein product: CASSFGAESTDTQYF.

J is TRBJ2-1 and V is TRBV18; 12 bases map to TRBD2. The V and J ends lost 6 bases and 7 bases, in that order; junction bases with no gene match: 10. The CDR3 spans 16 residues. CDR1 is KGHSH and CDR2 is LQKENI in the germline V gene. The CDR3 nucleotides read TGTGCCAGCTCGGGGACCGGGACTAGCGGGCTTAATGAGCAGTTCTTC. Translating gives CASSGTGTSGLNEQFF.

This clonotype was recorded once. V is TRBV6-5 and J is TRBJ1-5; D ambiguous. CDR3 size: 19 residues. Germline CDR1 MNHEY, CDR2 SVGAGI. The V end was cut by 2 bases, the J end by 4 bases, with 24 bases between. The DNA of the CDR3 is TGTGCCAGCAGTTACCCCCGTGGGTTCCCGGGGAAGGGTAATCAGCCCCAGCATTTT. Translating gives CASSYPRGFPGKGNQPQHF.

The chain carries TRBV9 and TRBJ2-7; 8 nucleotides agree with TRBD1. The V and J ends lost 0 bases and 7 bases, in that order; junction bases with no gene match: 15. Germline loops: CDR1 SGDLS, CDR2 YYNGEE. The CDR3 contains 17 residues. The CDR3 sequence: CASSVAEGTGLPGEQYF. CDR3 nucleotides: TGTGCCAGCAGCGTAGCTGAAGGGACAGGCCTCCCGGGGGAGCAGTACTTC.

The chain links TRBV4-2 to TRBJ1-5, with 9 bases identical to TRBD1. J gave up 5 bases and V 6 bases, and 8 bases lay outside the gene matches. Germline V gene data show CDR1 as LGHNA and CDR2 as YNFKEQ. The CDR3 runs to 15 residues. Here the CDR3 DNA reads TGTGCCAGCAGACCAACAGGGGGCGGTTATCAGCCCCAGCATTTT. It specifies CASRPTGGGYQPQHF.

This chain uses TRBV7-9 with TRBJ1-4, with D tentatively TRBD1 (5 bases). This CDR3 is 15 amino acids long. CDR1 SEHNR and CDR2 FQNEAQ come from the germline V gene (reference sequence). Trimming cost V 6 bases and J 0 bases, with 11 bases left between them. The CDR3 DNA reads as TGTGCCAGCAGGCACCGGGGGACAACTAATGAAAAACTGTTTTTT. Protein product: CASRHRGTTNEKLFF.

The V call is TRBV23-1, the J call TRBJ2-5; 8 nucleotides line up with TRBD1. Being an ORF, TRBV23-1 has a function that is uncertain. CDR3 length: 14 amino acids. Unmatched junction bases numbered 6, after V lost 6 bases and J lost 3 bases. The CDR3 spells CASRPPGQEETQYF. CDR3 bases: TGCGCCAGCAGACCCCCGGGACAGGAAGAGACCCAGTACTTC.